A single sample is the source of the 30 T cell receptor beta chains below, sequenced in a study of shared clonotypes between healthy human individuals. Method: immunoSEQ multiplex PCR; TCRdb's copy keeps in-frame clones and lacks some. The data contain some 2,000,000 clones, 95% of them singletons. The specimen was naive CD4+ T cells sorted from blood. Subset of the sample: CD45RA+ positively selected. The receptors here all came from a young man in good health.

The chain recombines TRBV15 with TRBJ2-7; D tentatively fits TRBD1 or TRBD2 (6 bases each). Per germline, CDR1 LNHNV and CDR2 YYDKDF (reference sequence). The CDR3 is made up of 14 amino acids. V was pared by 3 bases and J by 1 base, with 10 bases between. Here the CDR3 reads CATSSGGTSYEQYF. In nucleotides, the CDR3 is TGTGCCACCAGCAGCGGCGGGACATCCTACGAGCAGTACTTC.

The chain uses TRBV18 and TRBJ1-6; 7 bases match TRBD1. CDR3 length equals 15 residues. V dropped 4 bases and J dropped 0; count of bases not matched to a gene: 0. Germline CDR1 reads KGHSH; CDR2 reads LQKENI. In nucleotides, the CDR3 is TGTGCCAGCTCACGGGACAGCTCCTATAATTCACCCCTCCACTTT. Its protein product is CASSRDSSYNSPLHF.

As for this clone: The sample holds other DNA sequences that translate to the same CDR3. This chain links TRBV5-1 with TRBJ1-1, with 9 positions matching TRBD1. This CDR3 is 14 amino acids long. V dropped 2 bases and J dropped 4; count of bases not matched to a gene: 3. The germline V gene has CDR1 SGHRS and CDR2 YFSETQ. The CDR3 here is CASSLGQGSTEAFF. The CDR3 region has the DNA TGCGCCAGCAGCTTAGGACAGGGGAGCACTGAAGCTTTCTTT.

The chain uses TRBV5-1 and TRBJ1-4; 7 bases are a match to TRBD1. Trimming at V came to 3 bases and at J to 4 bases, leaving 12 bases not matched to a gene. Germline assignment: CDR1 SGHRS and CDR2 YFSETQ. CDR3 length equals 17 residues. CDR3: CASSWGTDFNYNEKLFF. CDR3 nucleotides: TGCGCCAGCAGCTGGGGGACAGACTTCAACTATAATGAAAAACTGTTTTTT.

As DNA, the CDR3 is TGTGCCAGCAGCTCACCGGGACAGGGTGGTCCCTACGAGCAGTACTTC. Encoded protein: CASSSPGQGGPYEQYF. The genes are TRBV5-6 and TRBJ2-7; 9 bases match TRBD1. V dropped 3 bases and J dropped 2; count of bases not matched to a gene: 9. The CDR3 covers 16 residues. The V gene's germline CDR1 is SGHDT and CDR2 YYEEEE.

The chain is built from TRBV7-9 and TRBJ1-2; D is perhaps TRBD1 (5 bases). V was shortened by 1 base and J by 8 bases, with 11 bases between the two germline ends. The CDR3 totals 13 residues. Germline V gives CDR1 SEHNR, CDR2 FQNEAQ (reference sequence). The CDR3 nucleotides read TGTGCCAGCAGCTTAGGACATGAGGGGGGCTACACCTTC. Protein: CASSLGHEGGYTF.

In nucleotides, the CDR3 is TGTGCCAGCAGTGGCACCGGGACAGGGGACTATGGCTACACCTTC. It encodes CASSGTGTGDYGYTF. V gene TRBV27 combines with J gene TRBJ1-2; 10 nucleotides agree with TRBD1. Germline lookup yields CDR1 MNHEY and CDR2 SMNVEV (reference sequence). This CDR3 has 15 residues. The trim removed 5 bases at V and 3 bases at J, leaving 6 bases unmatched.

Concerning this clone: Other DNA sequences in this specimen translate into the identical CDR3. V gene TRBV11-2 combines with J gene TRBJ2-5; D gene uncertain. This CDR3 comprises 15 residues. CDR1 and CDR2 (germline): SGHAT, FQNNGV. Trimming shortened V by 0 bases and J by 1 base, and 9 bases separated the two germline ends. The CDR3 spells CASSLDGTVQETQYF. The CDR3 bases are TGTGCCAGCAGCTTAGATGGAACAGTCCAAGAGACCCAGTACTTC. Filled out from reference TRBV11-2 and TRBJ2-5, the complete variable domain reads EAGVAQSPRYKIIEKRQSVAFWCNPISGHATLYWYQQILGQGPKLLIQFQNNGVVDDSQLPKDRFSAERLKGVDSTLKIQPAKLEDSAVYLCASSLDGTVQETQYFGPGTRLLVL.

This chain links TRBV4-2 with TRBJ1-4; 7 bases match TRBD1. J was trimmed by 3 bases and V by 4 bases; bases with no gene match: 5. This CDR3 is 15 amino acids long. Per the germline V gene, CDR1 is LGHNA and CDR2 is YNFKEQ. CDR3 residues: CASSLRQGPNEKLFF. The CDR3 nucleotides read TGTGCCAGCAGCCTTAGACAGGGCCCTAATGAAAAACTGTTTTTT.

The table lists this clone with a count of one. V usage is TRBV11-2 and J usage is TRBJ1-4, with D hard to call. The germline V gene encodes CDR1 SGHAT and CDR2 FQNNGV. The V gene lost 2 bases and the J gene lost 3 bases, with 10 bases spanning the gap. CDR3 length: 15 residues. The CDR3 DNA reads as TGTGCCAGCAGCTTATCCAGGCAGCCTAATGAAAAACTGTTTTTT. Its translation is CASSLSRQPNEKLFF.

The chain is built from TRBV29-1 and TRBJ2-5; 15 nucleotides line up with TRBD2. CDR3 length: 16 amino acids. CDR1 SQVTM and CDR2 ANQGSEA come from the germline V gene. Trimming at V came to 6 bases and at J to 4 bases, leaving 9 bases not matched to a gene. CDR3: CSVSWTSGRAAETQYF. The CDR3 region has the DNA TGCAGCGTCTCCTGGACTAGCGGGAGGGCCGCAGAGACCCAGTACTTC.

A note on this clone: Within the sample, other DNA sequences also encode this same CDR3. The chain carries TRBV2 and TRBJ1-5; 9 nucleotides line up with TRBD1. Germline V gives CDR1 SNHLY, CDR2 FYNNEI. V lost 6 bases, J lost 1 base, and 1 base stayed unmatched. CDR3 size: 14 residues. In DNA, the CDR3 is TGTGCCAGCAGGGGGACAGGGAGCAATCAGCCCCAGCATTTT. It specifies CASRGTGSNQPQHF.

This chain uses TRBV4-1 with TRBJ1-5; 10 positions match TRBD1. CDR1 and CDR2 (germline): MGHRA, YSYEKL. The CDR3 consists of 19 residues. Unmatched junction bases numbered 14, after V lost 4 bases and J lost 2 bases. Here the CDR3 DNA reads TGCGCCAGCAGCCCATATAAAAACCCCGGGACAGGGGGCAATCAGCCCCAGCATTTT. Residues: CASSPYKNPGTGGNQPQHF.

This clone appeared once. The CDR3 DNA sequence: TGTGCCGCAGAAAAGAGCTCTGGAAACACCATATATTTT. Its protein is CAAEKSSGNTIYF. The rearrangement links TRBV30 to TRBJ1-3; D not certain. CDR1 is GTSNPN, CDR2 SVGIG, per germline (reference sequence). Trimming removed 8 bases from V and 0 bases from J, with 11 bases in between. The CDR3 loop spans 13 amino acids. Looking up the rest from reference TRBV30 and TRBJ1-3 gives the full variable domain: SQTIHQWPATLVQPVGSPLSLECTVEGTSNPNLYWYRQAAGRGLQLLFYSVGIGQISSEVPQNLSASRPQDRQFILSSKKLLLSDSGFYLCAAEKSSGNTIYFGEGSWLTVV.

The CDR3 spells CASSLSVTGQETQYF. Here the CDR3 DNA reads TGCGCCAGCAGCTTATCGGTGACGGGCCAAGAGACCCAGTACTTC. The chain uses TRBV5-1 and TRBJ2-5; D call uncertain. V lost 2 bases to trimming and J lost 1 base, with 12 bases between them. The CDR3 is made up of 15 amino acids. Germline V lookup: CDR1 SGHRS, CDR2 YFSETQ.

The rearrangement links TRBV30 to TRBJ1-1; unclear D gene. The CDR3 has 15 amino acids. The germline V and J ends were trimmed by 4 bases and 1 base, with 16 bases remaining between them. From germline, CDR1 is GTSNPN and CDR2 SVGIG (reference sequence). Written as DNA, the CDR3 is TGTGCCTGGATTATAGTCCCGGCAGCGAACACTGAAGCTTTCTTT. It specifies CAWIIVPAANTEAFF.

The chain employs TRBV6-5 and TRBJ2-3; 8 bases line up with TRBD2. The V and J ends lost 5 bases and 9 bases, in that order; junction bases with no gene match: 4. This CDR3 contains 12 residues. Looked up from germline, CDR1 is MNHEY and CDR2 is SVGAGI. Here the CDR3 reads CASSPTSGTQYF. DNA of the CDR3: TGTGCCAGCAGTCCTACTAGCGGAACGCAGTATTTT.

CDR3 loop: CASSLMSIPYNEQFF. CDR3 DNA: TGCGCCAGCAGCTTGATGTCTATTCCCTACAATGAGCAGTTCTTC. This rearrangement joins TRBV5-1 to TRBJ2-1; no definite D call. CDR1 and CDR2 from the germline V gene are SGHRS and YFSETQ. Trimming pared 1 base from V and 2 bases from J, leaving 10 bases between. There are 15 residues in the CDR3. Supplemented by reference TRBV5-1 and TRBJ2-1, the full variable domain reads KAGVTQTPRYLIKTRGQQVTLSCSPISGHRSVSWYQQTPGQGLQFLFEYFSETQRNKGNFPGRFSGRQFSNSRSEMNVSTLELGDSALYLCASSLMSIPYNEQFFGPGTRLTVL.

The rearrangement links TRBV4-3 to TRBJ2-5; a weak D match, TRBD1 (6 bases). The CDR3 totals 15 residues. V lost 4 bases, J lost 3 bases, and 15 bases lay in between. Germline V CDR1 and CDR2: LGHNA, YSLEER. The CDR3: CASSLTYRAKETQYF. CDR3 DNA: TGCGCCAGCAGCCTCACTTACAGGGCGAAAGAGACCCAGTACTTC.

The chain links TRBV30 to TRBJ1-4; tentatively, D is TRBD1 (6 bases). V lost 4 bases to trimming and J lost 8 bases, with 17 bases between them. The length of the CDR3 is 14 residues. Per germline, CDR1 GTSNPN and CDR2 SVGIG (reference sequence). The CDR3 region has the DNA TGTGCCTGGACGTCACAGGGTGTCAGGGAAAAACTGTTTTTT. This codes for CAWTSQGVREKLFF.

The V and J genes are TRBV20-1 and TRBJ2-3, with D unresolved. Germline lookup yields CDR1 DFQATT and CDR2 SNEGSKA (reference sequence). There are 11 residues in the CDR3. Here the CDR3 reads CRSASTDTQYF. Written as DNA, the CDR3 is TGCAGGTCAGCTAGCACAGATACGCAGTATTTT.

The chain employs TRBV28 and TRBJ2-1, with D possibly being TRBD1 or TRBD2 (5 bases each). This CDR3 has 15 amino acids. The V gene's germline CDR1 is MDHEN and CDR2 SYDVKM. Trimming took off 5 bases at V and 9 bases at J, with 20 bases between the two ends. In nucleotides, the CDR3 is TGTGCCAGCAGTACATCCCATATCCCAGGGAGTGAGCAGTTCTTC. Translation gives CASSTSHIPGSEQFF.

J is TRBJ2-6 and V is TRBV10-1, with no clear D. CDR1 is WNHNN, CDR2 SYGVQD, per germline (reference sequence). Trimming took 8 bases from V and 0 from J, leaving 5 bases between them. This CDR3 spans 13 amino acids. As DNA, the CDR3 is TGCGCCAGCCAGAGCTCTGGGGCCAACGTCCTGACTTTC. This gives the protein CASQSSGANVLTF.

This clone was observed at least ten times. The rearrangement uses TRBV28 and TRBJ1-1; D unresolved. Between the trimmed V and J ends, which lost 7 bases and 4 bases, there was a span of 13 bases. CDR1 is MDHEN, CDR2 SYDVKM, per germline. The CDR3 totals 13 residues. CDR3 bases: TGTGCCAGCACCCCCGCTGGGGTCACTGAAGCTTTCTTT. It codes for CASTPAGVTEAFF.

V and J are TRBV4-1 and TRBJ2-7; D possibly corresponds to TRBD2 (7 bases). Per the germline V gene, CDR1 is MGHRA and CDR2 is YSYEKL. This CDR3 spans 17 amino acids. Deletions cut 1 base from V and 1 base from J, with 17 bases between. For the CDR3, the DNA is TGCGCCAGCAGCCAAGGCACATCGGGGGGACAATCCTACGAGCAGTACTTC. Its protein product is CASSQGTSGGQSYEQYF.

The CDR3 nucleotides read TGCGCCAGCAGCTTGGTGTCAGGGAAGAACTATGGCTACACCTTC. It yields the protein CASSLVSGKNYGYTF. The chain links TRBV5-1 to TRBJ1-2; D might be TRBD1 (5 bases). V lost 0 bases to trimming and J lost 2 bases, with 11 bases between them. CDR1 is SGHRS and CDR2 is YFSETQ in the germline V gene. This CDR3 spans 15 amino acids. The full variable domain, its missing parts supplied by reference TRBV5-1 and TRBJ1-2, is KAGVTQTPRYLIKTRGQQVTLSCSPISGHRSVSWYQQTPGQGLQFLFEYFSETQRNKGNFPGRFSGRQFSNSRSEMNVSTLELGDSALYLCASSLVSGKNYGYTFGSGTRLTVV.

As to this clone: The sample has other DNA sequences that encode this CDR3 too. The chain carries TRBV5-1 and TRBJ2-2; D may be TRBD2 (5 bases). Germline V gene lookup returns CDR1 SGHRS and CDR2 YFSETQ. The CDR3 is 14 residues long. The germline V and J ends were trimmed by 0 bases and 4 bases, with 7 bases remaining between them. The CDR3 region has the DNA TGCGCCAGCAGCTTGGAAGGGAGCACCGGGGAGCTGTTTTTT. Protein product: CASSLEGSTGELFF. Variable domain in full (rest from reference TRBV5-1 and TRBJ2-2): KAGVTQTPRYLIKTRGQQVTLSCSPISGHRSVSWYQQTPGQGLQFLFEYFSETQRNKGNFPGRFSGRQFSNSRSEMNVSTLELGDSALYLCASSLEGSTGELFFGEGSRLTVL.

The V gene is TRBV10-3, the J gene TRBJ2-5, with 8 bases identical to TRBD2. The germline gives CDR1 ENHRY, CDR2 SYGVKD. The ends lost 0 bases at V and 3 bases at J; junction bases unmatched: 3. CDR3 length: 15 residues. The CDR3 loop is CAISESGAGEETQYF. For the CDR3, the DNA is TGTGCCATCAGTGAGTCTGGAGCGGGGGAAGAGACCCAGTACTTC.

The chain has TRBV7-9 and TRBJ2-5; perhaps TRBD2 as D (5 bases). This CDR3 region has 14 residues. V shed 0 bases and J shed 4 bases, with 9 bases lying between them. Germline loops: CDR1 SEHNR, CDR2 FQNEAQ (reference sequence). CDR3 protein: CASSLAPLGETQYF. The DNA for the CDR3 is TGTGCCAGCAGCTTAGCGCCACTAGGAGAGACCCAGTACTTC.

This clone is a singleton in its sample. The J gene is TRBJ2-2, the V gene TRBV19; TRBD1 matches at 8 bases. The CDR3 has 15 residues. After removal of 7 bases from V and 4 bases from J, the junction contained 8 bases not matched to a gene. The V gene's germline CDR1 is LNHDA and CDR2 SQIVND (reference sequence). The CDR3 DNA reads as TGTGCCAGTACTCAACAGGGGGACGTCACCGGGGAGCTGTTTTTT. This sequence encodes CASTQQGDVTGELFF.